Listed below are T cell receptor beta chains from one sample, sequenced in a study of vaccination effects on CD4 cells after COVID-19. Sequencing was performed with immunoSEQ multiplex PCR; in TCRdb, only in-frame clones are kept and a portion is missing. The table has more than 11,000 clones, 55% to 85% seen once. Antigens for these TCRs are unknown. The material was CD4+ T cells from PBMCs cultured with SARS-CoV-2 spike peptides, obtained after COVID-19 vaccination. The source of these receptors is a human donor who received a COVID-19 vaccine. Each CDR3 is given with its conserved first and last residue. D genes are given only for firm matches. Not every row has a clone size; where given, it reads once, few, many or a size class.

cdr3_nt: TGTGCCAGCAGCCCCATGACTAGATCCGGGGAGCTGTTTTTT; cdr3_aa: CASSPMTRSGELFF; clone_size: -; d_call: -; j_call: TRBJ2-2; v_call: TRBV5-8; cdr3_length: 14
cdr3_nt: TGTGCCAGCAGTGAAGGTCAGGGGGGCACCGGGGAGCTGTTTTTT; cdr3_aa: CASSEGQGGTGELFF; clone_size: -; d_call: -; j_call: TRBJ2-2; v_call: TRBV2; cdr3_length: 15
cdr3_nt: TGTGCCACCAGTGCGGGCCACCGACAGGCCGGGGCCAACGTCCTGACTTTC; cdr3_aa: CATSAGHRQAGANVLTF; clone_size: -; d_call: -; j_call: TRBJ2-6; v_call: TRBV24-1; cdr3_length: 17
cdr3_nt: TGTGCCAGCAGCCCTCCTTTAGCAGGGAGAGTCTACAATGAGCAGTTCTTC; cdr3_aa: CASSPPLAGRVYNEQFF; clone_size: -; d_call: -; j_call: TRBJ2-1; v_call: TRBV28; cdr3_length: 17
cdr3_nt: TGCGCCAGCAGCCACCGTTTAGGTCCCCAAGAGACCCAGTACTTC; cdr3_aa: CASSHRLGPQETQYF; clone_size: -; d_call: -; j_call: TRBJ2-5; v_call: TRBV4-3; cdr3_length: 15
cdr3_nt: TGTGCCAGCAGCTTAGGGCTAGCGGGAGCCCGCGAGCAGTTCTTC; cdr3_aa: CASSLGLAGAREQFF; clone_size: few; d_call: TRBD2; j_call: TRBJ2-1; v_call: TRBV7-6; cdr3_length: 15
cdr3_nt: TGCGCCAGCAGCTTGGTTGGGCTTGAATTCACCGGGGAGCTGTTTTTT; cdr3_aa: CASSLVGLEFTGELFF; clone_size: -; d_call: -; j_call: TRBJ2-2; v_call: TRBV5-1; cdr3_length: 16
cdr3_nt: TGTGCCAGCATATCCTCACGGGGCGTGACGAACACTGAAGCTTTCTTT; cdr3_aa: CASISSRGVTNTEAFF; clone_size: -; d_call: -; j_call: TRBJ1-1; v_call: TRBV19; cdr3_length: 16
cdr3_nt: TGTGCCAGCAGTTACGATTACAGGGCTGGCTATGGCTACACCTTC; cdr3_aa: CASSYDYRAGYGYTF; clone_size: -; d_call: -; j_call: TRBJ1-2; v_call: TRBV6-5; cdr3_length: 15
cdr3_nt: TGCGCCAGCAGCCAAGATCCCTACTCTAGCGGGAGGGCAGATGAGCAGTTCTTC; cdr3_aa: CASSQDPYSSGRADEQFF; clone_size: few; d_call: TRBD2; j_call: TRBJ2-1; v_call: TRBV4-1; cdr3_length: 18
cdr3_nt: TGTGCCAGCAGCCAAGATGGGACATCGAACACTGAAGCTTTCTTT; cdr3_aa: CASSQDGTSNTEAFF; clone_size: few; d_call: -; j_call: TRBJ1-1; v_call: TRBV4-2; cdr3_length: 15
cdr3_nt: TGTGCCAGCAGCAAAAGGAACGCGAGCTCCTACGAGCAGTACTTC; cdr3_aa: CASSKRNASSYEQYF; clone_size: -; d_call: -; j_call: TRBJ2-7; v_call: TRBV21-1; cdr3_length: 15
cdr3_nt: TGTGCTAGCACGACTAGTCCATTAGAGACCCAGTACTTC; cdr3_aa: CASTTSPLETQYF; clone_size: -; d_call: -; j_call: TRBJ2-5; v_call: TRBV7-7; cdr3_length: 13
cdr3_nt: TGTGCCAGCAGTACGGACAGGACTTCGTCCCTCCACTTT; cdr3_aa: CASSTDRTSSLHF; clone_size: medium-sized; d_call: TRBD1; j_call: TRBJ1-6; v_call: TRBV12-3/TRBV12-4; cdr3_length: 13
cdr3_nt: TGTGCCAGCACCTCCTACAATGAGCAGTTCTTC; cdr3_aa: CASTSYNEQFF; clone_size: -; d_call: -; j_call: TRBJ2-1; v_call: TRBV27; cdr3_length: 11
cdr3_nt: TGTGCCAGCAGCCCACAGGGATCCTCCTACGAGCAGTACTTC; cdr3_aa: CASSPQGSSYEQYF; clone_size: -; d_call: -; j_call: TRBJ2-7; v_call: TRBV5-4; cdr3_length: 14
cdr3_nt: TGTGCCAGCAGCCAAGCACAGCCTTATGGCTACACCTTC; cdr3_aa: CASSQAQPYGYTF; clone_size: -; d_call: -; j_call: TRBJ1-2; v_call: TRBV3-1/TRBV3-2; cdr3_length: 13
cdr3_nt: TGTGCCAGCGATACAGATAACACCGGGGAGCTGTTTTTT; cdr3_aa: CASDTDNTGELFF; clone_size: few; d_call: -; j_call: TRBJ2-2; v_call: TRBV12-3/TRBV12-4; cdr3_length: 13
cdr3_nt: TGTGCCAGCAGCCAAGACTCCGGCGGGGGGGCAGAGACCCAGTACTTC; cdr3_aa: CASSQDSGGGAETQYF; clone_size: -; d_call: TRBD2; j_call: TRBJ2-5; v_call: TRBV3-1/TRBV3-2; cdr3_length: 16
cdr3_nt: TGTGCCAGTAGTACCACAGCTCTCAGTCTTCTCTCTGGAAACACCATATATTTT; cdr3_aa: CASSTTALSLLSGNTIYF; clone_size: -; d_call: -; j_call: TRBJ1-3; v_call: TRBV19; cdr3_length: 18
cdr3_nt: TGTGCCAGCAGCGTAGGGAGGACTAGCGGGTTTGGAGAGACCCAGTACTTC; cdr3_aa: CASSVGRTSGFGETQYF; clone_size: once; d_call: TRBD2; j_call: TRBJ2-5; v_call: TRBV9; cdr3_length: 17
cdr3_nt: TGTGCCAGCAGTCTCTCGACAGGGACTGGAAACACCATATATTTT; cdr3_aa: CASSLSTGTGNTIYF; clone_size: -; d_call: TRBD1; j_call: TRBJ1-3; v_call: TRBV6-5; cdr3_length: 15
cdr3_nt: TGTGCCAGTAGTGGGGCAGCGGAATACGAGCAGTACTTC; cdr3_aa: CASSGAAEYEQYF; clone_size: once; d_call: -; j_call: TRBJ2-7; v_call: TRBV19; cdr3_length: 13